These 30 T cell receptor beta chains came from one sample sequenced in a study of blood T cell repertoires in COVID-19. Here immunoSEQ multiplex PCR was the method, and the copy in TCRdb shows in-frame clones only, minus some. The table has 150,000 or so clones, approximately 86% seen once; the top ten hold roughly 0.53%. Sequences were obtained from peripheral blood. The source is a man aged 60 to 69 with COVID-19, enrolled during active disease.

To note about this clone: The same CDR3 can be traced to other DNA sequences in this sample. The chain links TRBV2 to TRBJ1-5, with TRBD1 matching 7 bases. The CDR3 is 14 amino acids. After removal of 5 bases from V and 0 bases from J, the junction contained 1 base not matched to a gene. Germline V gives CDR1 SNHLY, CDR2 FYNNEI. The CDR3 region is CASSWDSSNQPQHF. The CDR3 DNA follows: TGTGCCAGCAGTTGGGACAGTAGCAATCAGCCCCAGCATTTT.

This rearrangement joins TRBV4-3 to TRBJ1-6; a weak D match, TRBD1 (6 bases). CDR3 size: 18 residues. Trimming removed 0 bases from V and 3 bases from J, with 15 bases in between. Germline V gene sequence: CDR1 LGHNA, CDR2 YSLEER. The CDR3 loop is CASSQELMGAHYNSPLHF. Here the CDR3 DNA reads TGCGCCAGCAGCCAAGAACTTATGGGGGCCCACTATAATTCACCCCTCCACTTT.

Here the CDR3 DNA reads TGTGCCAGCAGTCAAGGGGCAGGGGGCCGAGAGACCCAGTACTTC. Encoded protein: CASSQGAGGRETQYF. The chain is built from TRBV2 and TRBJ2-5; 8 nucleotides agree with TRBD1. The CDR3 covers 15 residues. CDR1 and CDR2 from the germline V gene are SNHLY and FYNNEI. V shed 5 bases and J 4 bases; nucleotides not matched to a gene: 9.

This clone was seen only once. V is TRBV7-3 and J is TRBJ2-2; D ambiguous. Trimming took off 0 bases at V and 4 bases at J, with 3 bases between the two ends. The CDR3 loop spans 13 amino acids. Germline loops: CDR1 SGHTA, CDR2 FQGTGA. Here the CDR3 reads CASSLTSTGELFF. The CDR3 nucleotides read TGTGCCAGCAGCTTAACCTCCACCGGGGAGCTGTTTTTT.

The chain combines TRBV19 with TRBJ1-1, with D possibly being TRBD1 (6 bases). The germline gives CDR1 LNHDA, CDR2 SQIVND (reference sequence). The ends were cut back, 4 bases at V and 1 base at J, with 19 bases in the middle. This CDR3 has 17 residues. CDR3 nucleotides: TGTGCCAGTAGTACACGACGGGACATTAGACCGAACACTGAAGCTTTCTTT. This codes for CASSTRRDIRPNTEAFF.

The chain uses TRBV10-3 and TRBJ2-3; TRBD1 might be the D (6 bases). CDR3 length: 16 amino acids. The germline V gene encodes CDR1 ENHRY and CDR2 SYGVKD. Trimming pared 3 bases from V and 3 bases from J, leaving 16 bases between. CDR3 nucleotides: TGTGCCATCAGTGATCCTTGGGGGACAAGTACAGATACGCAGTATTTT. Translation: CAISDPWGTSTDTQYF.

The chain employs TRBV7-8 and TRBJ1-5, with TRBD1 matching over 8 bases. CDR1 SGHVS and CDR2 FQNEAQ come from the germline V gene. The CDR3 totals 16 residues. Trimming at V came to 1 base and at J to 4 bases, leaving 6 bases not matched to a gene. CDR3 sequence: CASSLVAGGLNQPQHF. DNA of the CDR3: TGTGCCAGCAGCTTAGTGGCAGGGGGCCTAAATCAGCCCCAGCATTTT. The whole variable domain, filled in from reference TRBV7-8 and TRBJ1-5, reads GAGVSQSPRYKVAKRGQDVALRCDPISGHVSLFWYQQALGQGPEFLTYFQNEAQLDKSGLPSDRFFAERPEGSVSTLKIQRTQQEDSAVYLCASSLVAGGLNQPQHFGDGTRLSIL.

CDR3 nucleotides: TGTGCCAGCAGTGAAGCCGGGACTCTCTTCTCCTACGAGCAGTACTTC. This gives the protein CASSEAGTLFSYEQYF. V is TRBV6-1 and J is TRBJ2-7; D may be TRBD2 (6 bases). The CDR3 consists of 16 residues. Trimming took off 0 bases at V and 0 bases at J, with 12 bases between the two ends. Germline CDR1 MNHNS, CDR2 SASEGT.

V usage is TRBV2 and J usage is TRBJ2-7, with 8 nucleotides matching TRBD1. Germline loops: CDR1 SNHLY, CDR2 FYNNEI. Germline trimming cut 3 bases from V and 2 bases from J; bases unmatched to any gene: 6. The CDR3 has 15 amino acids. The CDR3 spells CASSDLDRDTYEQYF. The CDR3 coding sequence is TGTGCCAGCAGTGATTTGGACAGGGATACCTACGAGCAGTACTTC.

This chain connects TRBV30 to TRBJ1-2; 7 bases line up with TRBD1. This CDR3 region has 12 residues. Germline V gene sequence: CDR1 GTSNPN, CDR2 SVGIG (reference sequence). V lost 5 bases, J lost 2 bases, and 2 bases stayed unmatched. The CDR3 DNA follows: TGTGCCTGGGCGGGACAGAACTATGGCTACACCTTC. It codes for CAWAGQNYGYTF.

CDR3 sequence: CASSYASLQAGSVTF. The CDR3 region has the DNA TGTGCCAGCAGTTACGCATCCCTCCAAGCGGGATCGGTCACCTTC. The chain carries TRBV6-5 and TRBJ1-2; D uncertain. The CDR3 is 15 residues long. V dropped 2 bases and J dropped 13 bases, with 23 bases sitting between them. Germline-derived CDR1 and CDR2 are MNHEY and SVGAGI.

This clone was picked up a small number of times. CDR3 in DNA: TGCAGCGTTGGAGGAGATGTGGGGGGGGCTTTCTTT. This codes for CSVGGDVGGAFF. V and J are TRBV29-1 and TRBJ1-1, with D perhaps TRBD1 (5 bases). The CDR3 runs to 12 residues. Germline V CDR1 and CDR2: SQVTM, ANQGSEA. V was shortened by 4 bases and J by 11 bases, with 17 bases between the two germline ends.

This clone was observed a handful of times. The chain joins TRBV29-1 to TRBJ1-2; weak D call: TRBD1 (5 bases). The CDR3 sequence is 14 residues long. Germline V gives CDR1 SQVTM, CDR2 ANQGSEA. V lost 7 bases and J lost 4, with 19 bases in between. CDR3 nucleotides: TGCAGCGCTAAATCACAGGAGGGCATCTATGGCTACACCTTC. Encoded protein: CSAKSQEGIYGYTF.

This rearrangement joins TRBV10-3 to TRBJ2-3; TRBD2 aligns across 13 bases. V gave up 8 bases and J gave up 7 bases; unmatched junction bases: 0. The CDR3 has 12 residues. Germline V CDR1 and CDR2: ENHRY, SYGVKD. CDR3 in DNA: TGTGCCATCGGGACTAGCGGGAATACGCAGTATTTT. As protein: CAIGTSGNTQYF.

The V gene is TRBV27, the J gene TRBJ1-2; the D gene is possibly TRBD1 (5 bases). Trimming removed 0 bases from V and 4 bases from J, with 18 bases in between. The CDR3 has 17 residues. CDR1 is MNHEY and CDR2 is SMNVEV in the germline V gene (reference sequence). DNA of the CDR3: TGTGCCAGCAGTTTATCGTTTATCCCAGGGAAAAGCTATGGCTACACCTTC. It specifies CASSLSFIPGKSYGYTF.

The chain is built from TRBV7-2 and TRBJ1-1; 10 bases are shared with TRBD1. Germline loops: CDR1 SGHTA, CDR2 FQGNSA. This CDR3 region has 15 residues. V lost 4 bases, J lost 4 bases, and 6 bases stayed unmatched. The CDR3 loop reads CASSSETGGFTEAFF. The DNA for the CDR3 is TGTGCCAGCAGCTCCGAGACAGGGGGCTTCACTGAAGCTTTCTTT.

This CDR3 reads CASRLLTGYEQYF. In nucleotides, the CDR3 is TGTGCCAGCAGGTTACTTACAGGGTACGAGCAGTACTTC. This chain links TRBV27 with TRBJ2-7, with TRBD1 as a possible D gene (6 bases). Trimming took 6 bases from V and 4 from J, leaving 13 bases between them. Germline CDR1 reads MNHEY; CDR2 reads SMNVEV (reference sequence). This CDR3 spans 13 amino acids.

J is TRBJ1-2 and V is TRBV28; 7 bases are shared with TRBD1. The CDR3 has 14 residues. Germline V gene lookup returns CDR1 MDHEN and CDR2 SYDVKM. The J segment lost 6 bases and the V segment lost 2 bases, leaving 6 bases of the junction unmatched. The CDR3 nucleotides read TGTGCCAGCAGTTTACTACAGGGGAGGCATGGCTACACCTTC. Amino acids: CASSLLQGRHGYTF.

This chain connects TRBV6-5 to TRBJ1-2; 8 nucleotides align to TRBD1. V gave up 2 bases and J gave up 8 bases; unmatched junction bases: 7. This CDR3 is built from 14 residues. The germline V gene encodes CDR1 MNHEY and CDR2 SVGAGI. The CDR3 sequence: CASSYDRGRSGYTF. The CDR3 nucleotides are TGTGCCAGCAGTTACGACAGGGGACGATCCGGCTACACCTTC.

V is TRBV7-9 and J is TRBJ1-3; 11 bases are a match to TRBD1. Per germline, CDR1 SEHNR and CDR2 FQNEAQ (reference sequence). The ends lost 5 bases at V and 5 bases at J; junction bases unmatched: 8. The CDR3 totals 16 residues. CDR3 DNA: TGTGCCAGCAGCACACGGACAGGGGGCTCAAGAAACACCATATATTTT. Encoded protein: CASSTRTGGSRNTIYF. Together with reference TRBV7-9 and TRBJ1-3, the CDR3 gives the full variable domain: DTGVSQNPRHKITKRGQNVTFRCDPISEHNRLYWYRQTLGQGPEFLTYFQNEAQLEKSRLLSDRFSAERPKGSFSTLEIQRTEQGDSAMYLCASSTRTGGSRNTIYFGEGSWLTVV.

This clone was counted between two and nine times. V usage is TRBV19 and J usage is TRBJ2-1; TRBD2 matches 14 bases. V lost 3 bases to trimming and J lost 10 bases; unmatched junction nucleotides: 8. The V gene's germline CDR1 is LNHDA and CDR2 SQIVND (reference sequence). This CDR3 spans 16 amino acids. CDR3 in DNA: TGTGCCAGTAGTATCCCAGGGACTAGCGGGAGCGGCGAGCAGTTCTTC. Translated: CASSIPGTSGSGEQFF.

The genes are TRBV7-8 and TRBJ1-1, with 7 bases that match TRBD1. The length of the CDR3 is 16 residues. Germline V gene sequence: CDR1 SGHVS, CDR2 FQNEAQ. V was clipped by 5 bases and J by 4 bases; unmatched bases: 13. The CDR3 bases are TGTGCCAGCAGCCACACAGGGGTACGAGGGACCACTGAAGCTTTCTTT. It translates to CASSHTGVRGTTEAFF.

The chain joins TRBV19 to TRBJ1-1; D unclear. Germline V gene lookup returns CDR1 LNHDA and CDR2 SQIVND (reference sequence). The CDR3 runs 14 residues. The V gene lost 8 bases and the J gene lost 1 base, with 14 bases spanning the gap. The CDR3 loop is CASYDGPANTEAFF. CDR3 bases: TGTGCCAGTTATGATGGGCCGGCGAACACTGAAGCTTTCTTT. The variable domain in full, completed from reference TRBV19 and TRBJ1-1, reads DGGITQSPKYLFRKEGQNVTLSCEQNLNHDAMYWYRQDPGQGLRLIYYSQIVNDFQKGDIAEGYSVSREKKESFPLTVTSAQKNPTAFYLCASYDGPANTEAFFGQGTRLTVV.

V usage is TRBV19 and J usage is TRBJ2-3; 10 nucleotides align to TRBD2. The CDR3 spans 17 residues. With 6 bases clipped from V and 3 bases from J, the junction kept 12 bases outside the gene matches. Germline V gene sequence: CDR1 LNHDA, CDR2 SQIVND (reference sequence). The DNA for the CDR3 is TGTGCCAGTAGCTTCATCGGACTAGCGGCCCTTACAGATACGCAGTATTTT. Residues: CASSFIGLAALTDTQYF.

CDR3 sequence reads: CASSAIQETQYF. The CDR3 DNA reads TGTGCCAGCAGTGCTATCCAAGAGACCCAGTACTTC. This chain joins TRBV2 and TRBJ2-5, with no clear D. Germline V gene lookup returns CDR1 SNHLY and CDR2 FYNNEI. The V end lost 4 bases, the J end lost 1 base, and 4 bases lay between the germline ends. The CDR3 covers 12 residues.

The DNA for the CDR3 is TGTGCCAGCAGCTTAGCGGGCGCCGGGAATTACAATGAGCAGTTCTTC. Its translation: CASSLAGAGNYNEQFF. V is TRBV7-2 and J is TRBJ2-1, with TRBD2 as a possible D gene (5 bases). Trimming removed 0 bases from V and 4 bases from J, with 13 bases in between. The germline CDR1 and CDR2 sequences are SGHTA and FQGNSA. CDR3 length equals 16 residues.

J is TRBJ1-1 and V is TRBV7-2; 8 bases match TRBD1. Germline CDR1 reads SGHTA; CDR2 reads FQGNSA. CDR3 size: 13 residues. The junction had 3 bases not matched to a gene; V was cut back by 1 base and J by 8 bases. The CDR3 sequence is CASSLGQGHEAFF. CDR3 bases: TGTGCCAGCAGCTTAGGACAGGGGCACGAAGCTTTCTTT. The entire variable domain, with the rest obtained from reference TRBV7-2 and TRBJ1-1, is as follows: GAGVSQSPSNKVTEKGKDVELRCDPISGHTALYWYRQSLGQGLEFLIYFQGNSAPDKSGLPSDRFSAERTGGSVSTLTIQRTQQEDSAVYLCASSLGQGHEAFFGQGTRLTVV.

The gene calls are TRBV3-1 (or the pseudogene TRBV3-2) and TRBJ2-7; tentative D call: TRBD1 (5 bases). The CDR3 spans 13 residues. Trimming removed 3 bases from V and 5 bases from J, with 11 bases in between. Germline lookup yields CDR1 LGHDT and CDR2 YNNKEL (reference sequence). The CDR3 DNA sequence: TGTGCCAGCAGCCATGCCAGGGTAAACGAGCAGTACTTC. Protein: CASSHARVNEQYF.

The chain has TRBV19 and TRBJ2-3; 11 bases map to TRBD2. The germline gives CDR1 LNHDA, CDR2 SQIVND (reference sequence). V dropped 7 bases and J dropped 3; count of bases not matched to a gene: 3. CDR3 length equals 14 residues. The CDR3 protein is CASIPSGRTDTQYF. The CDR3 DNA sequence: TGTGCCAGTATCCCTAGCGGGAGGACAGATACGCAGTATTTT.

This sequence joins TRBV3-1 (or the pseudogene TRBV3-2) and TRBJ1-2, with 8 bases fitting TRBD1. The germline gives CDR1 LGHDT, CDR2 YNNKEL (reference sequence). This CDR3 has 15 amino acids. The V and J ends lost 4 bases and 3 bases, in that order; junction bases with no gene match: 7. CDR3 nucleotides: TGTGCCAGCAGCCGCCTAGGGGGACAGGACTATGGCTACACCTTC. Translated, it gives CASSRLGGQDYGYTF.